This passage covers 23 T cell receptor beta chains from one sample sequenced in a study of shared clonotypes between healthy human individuals. TCRdb keeps only in-frame clones here, not all; method: immunoSEQ multiplex PCR. Here the sample spans 850,000 to 1,100,000 clones, roughly 80% being singletons. The sample taken for sequencing was memory CD4+ T cells from PBMCs. Subset: CD45RA-negative fraction. The receptors originated from a man between 18 and 35 years old in good health. Some clones in this sample may be carry-over from other donors' samples.

The chain joins TRBV30 to TRBJ1-1; D is ambiguous. The CDR3 extends over 15 amino acids. The germline gives CDR1 GTSNPN, CDR2 SVGIG (reference sequence). V lost 1 base and J 1 base, leaving 13 bases between the germline ends. In DNA form, the CDR3 reads TGTGCCTGGAGTGGCCCCGGCGGCCGGAACACTGAAGCTTTCTTT. It translates to CAWSGPGGRNTEAFF.

The chain combines TRBV25-1 with TRBJ2-5, with 8 bases lining up with TRBD2. The CDR3 has 16 residues. The germline CDR1 and CDR2 sequences are MGHDK and SYGVNS. V gave up 1 base and J gave up 3 bases; unmatched junction bases: 7. In DNA, the CDR3 is TGTGCCAGCAGTGAATCCCCCCCGGGAGGGAAAGAGACCCAGTACTTC. Translation: CASSESPPGGKETQYF.

The chain couples TRBV28 to TRBJ2-6; either TRBD1 or TRBD2 may fit D (5 bases each). This CDR3 is built from 16 residues. V was shortened by 4 bases and J by 2 bases, with 12 bases between the two germline ends. Per germline, CDR1 MDHEN and CDR2 SYDVKM. The chain's CDR3 is CASSSDWGPGANVLTF. The DNA for the CDR3 is TGTGCCAGCAGTTCAGATTGGGGACCTGGGGCCAACGTCCTGACTTTC.

The chain employs TRBV10-1 and TRBJ2-2; D remains ambiguous. CDR1 is WNHNN and CDR2 is SYGVQD in the germline V gene (reference sequence). The CDR3 sequence is 14 residues long. Trimming cost V 3 bases and J 0 bases, with 5 bases left between them. The CDR3 protein is CASSELTNTGELFF. CDR3 in DNA: TGCGCCAGCAGTGAACTGACGAACACCGGGGAGCTGTTTTTT.

This clone was counted a few times. The V call is TRBV7-2, the J call TRBJ2-7, with 9 bases lining up with TRBD1. The CDR3 contains 14 residues. Per the germline V gene, CDR1 is SGHTA and CDR2 is FQGNSA. V lost 5 bases to trimming and J lost 4 bases; unmatched junction nucleotides: 6. The CDR3 loop reads CASSPDRGAYEQYF. DNA of the CDR3: TGTGCCAGCAGCCCCGACAGGGGGGCGTACGAGCAGTACTTC.

This clone came up a few times. The gene calls are TRBV2 and TRBJ2-7, with 11 bases identical to TRBD1. V trimming: 7 bases; J trimming: 3 bases; junction bases outside the gene matches: 5. This CDR3 contains 14 residues. The germline CDR1 and CDR2 sequences are SNHLY and FYNNEI. Here the CDR3 reads CASMAGTGGYEQYF. CDR3 DNA: TGTGCCAGCATGGCCGGGACAGGGGGCTACGAGCAGTACTTC.

This clone was seen once. This chain uses TRBV11-2 with TRBJ2-7, with a tentative D call TRBD1 (6 bases). The CDR3 has 17 residues. Germline V CDR1 and CDR2: SGHAT, FQNNGV. Between the trimmed V and J ends, which lost 4 bases and 0 bases, there was a span of 19 bases. CDR3 DNA sequence: TGTGCCAGCAGCTCCAAACCGACAGGACCCTTCTCCTACGAGCAGTACTTC. This translates into CASSSKPTGPFSYEQYF.

The CDR3 nucleotides read TGCGCCAGCAGCCATTTGGGACAGAACGACGGGGCTTTCTTT. Its protein product is CASSHLGQNDGAFF. The V and J genes are TRBV4-1 and TRBJ1-1, with 7 bases that match TRBD1. The CDR3 is made up of 14 amino acids. The V and J ends lost 3 bases and 11 bases, in that order; junction bases with no gene match: 12. CDR1 and CDR2 from the germline V gene are MGHRA and YSYEKL.

The genes are TRBV5-1 and TRBJ2-5; D assignment may be TRBD1 or TRBD2 (5 bases each). There are 13 residues in the CDR3. Germline CDR1 reads SGHRS; CDR2 reads YFSETQ. V gave up 4 bases and J gave up 7 bases, with 14 bases separating them. CDR3 sequence reads: CASSPSGTGTQYF. CDR3 nucleotides: TGCGCCAGCAGCCCTTCAGGGACGGGGACCCAGTACTTC.

J is TRBJ1-2 and V is TRBV13, with D tentatively TRBD1 (5 bases). The CDR3 length is 14 residues. V lost 6 bases, J lost 4 bases, and 15 bases lay in between. Germline CDR1 and CDR2: PRHDT and FYEKMQ (reference sequence). The CDR3 bases are TGTGCCAGCAGTCGGTTACGGGGGGGCTATGGCTACACCTTC. Translation: CASSRLRGGYGYTF.

Only one count was recorded for this clone. The chain couples TRBV19 to TRBJ1-2, with no clear D. CDR3 size: 14 residues. Trimming left V 3 bases short and J 4 bases short, with 12 bases between. Looked up from germline, CDR1 is LNHDA and CDR2 is SQIVND (reference sequence). The CDR3: CASSMRAIGYGYTF. The CDR3 nucleotides are TGTGCCAGTAGTATGCGGGCCATCGGCTATGGCTACACCTTC.

V usage is TRBV5-5 and J usage is TRBJ2-7; D tentatively fits TRBD1 or TRBD2 (5 bases each). V dropped 3 bases and J dropped 1 base, with 14 bases sitting between them. CDR3 length: 15 amino acids. CDR1 and CDR2 from the germline V gene are SGHKS and YYEKEE (reference sequence). The CDR3 sequence: CASSYDPGGSYEQYF. The CDR3 coding sequence is TGTGCCAGCAGCTACGACCCTGGGGGTTCCTACGAGCAGTACTTC.

This clone appeared a single time. The chain links TRBV11-2 to TRBJ1-2; maybe TRBD1 (6 bases). The CDR3 sequence is 15 residues long. Germline V gene sequence: CDR1 SGHAT, CDR2 FQNNGV. V shed 0 bases and J shed 6 bases, with 14 bases lying between them. The CDR3 DNA sequence: TGTGCCAGCAGCTTAGATTGGGGGCAGGGTCATGGCTACACCTTC. Protein: CASSLDWGQGHGYTF. Drawing the rest from reference TRBV11-2 and TRBJ1-2, the complete variable domain is EAGVAQSPRYKIIEKRQSVAFWCNPISGHATLYWYQQILGQGPKLLIQFQNNGVVDDSQLPKDRFSAERLKGVDSTLKIQPAKLEDSAVYLCASSLDWGQGHGYTFGSGTRLTVV.

This clone is a singleton in its sample. This chain links TRBV7-2 with TRBJ2-7; TRBD1 matches 9 bases. Germline-derived CDR1 and CDR2 are SGHTA and FQGNSA. The ends lost 5 bases at V and 4 bases at J; junction bases unmatched: 9. The CDR3 is made up of 15 amino acids. CDR3 sequence (DNA): TGTGCCAGCAGCGAAGGCGGACAGGGGAGGTACGAGCAGTACTTC. This translates into CASSEGGQGRYEQYF.

The chain employs TRBV6-5 and TRBJ2-2, with D unresolved. Per the germline V gene, CDR1 is MNHEY and CDR2 is SVGAGI. This CDR3 has 13 residues. Trimming stripped 8 bases from V and 4 bases from J, with 11 bases between. Here the CDR3 DNA reads TGTGCCAGCGAAAAGGGAAGCACCGGGGAGCTGTTTTTT. Its translation is CASEKGSTGELFF.

This clone occurred a few times. The chain couples TRBV5-1 to TRBJ2-3; 8 bases are shared with TRBD2. The junction had 3 bases not matched to a gene; V was cut back by 0 bases and J by 0 bases. The CDR3 runs to 16 residues. Germline lookup yields CDR1 SGHRS and CDR2 YFSETQ. CDR3 protein: CASSLAGGPSTDTQYF. The CDR3 region has the DNA TGCGCCAGCAGCTTGGCGGGAGGGCCTAGCACAGATACGCAGTATTTT.

The rearrangement links TRBV7-9 to TRBJ1-3, with 8 bases matching TRBD1. CDR1 and CDR2 from the germline V gene are SEHNR and FQNEAQ (reference sequence). The junction had 3 bases not matched to a gene; V was cut back by 2 bases and J by 0 bases. The CDR3 covers 16 residues. CDR3: CASSLTGQASGNTIYF. In DNA form, the CDR3 reads TGTGCCAGCAGCTTAACGGGACAGGCCTCTGGAAACACCATATATTTT.

At least ten counts were recorded for this clone. The chain has TRBV5-6 and TRBJ1-4; D is unclear. Trimming removed 0 bases from V and 4 bases from J, with 7 bases in between. The CDR3 has 14 amino acids. Looked up from germline, CDR1 is SGHDT and CDR2 is YYEEEE. The CDR3 bases are TGTGCCAGCAGCTTGGCTGAGCGTAATGAAAAACTGTTTTTT. This sequence encodes CASSLAERNEKLFF.

This chain connects TRBV19 to TRBJ1-2; D may be TRBD1 (5 bases). Germline V gene data show CDR1 as LNHDA and CDR2 as SQIVND (reference sequence). V dropped 7 bases and J dropped 4 bases, with 19 bases sitting between them. This CDR3 has 15 residues. The CDR3 coding sequence is TGTGCCAGTACCCTGGGACGCCTAGGGGTCTATGGCTACACCTTC. Its protein is CASTLGRLGVYGYTF. The entire variable domain, with the rest obtained from reference TRBV19 and TRBJ1-2, is as follows: DGGITQSPKYLFRKEGQNVTLSCEQNLNHDAMYWYRQDPGQGLRLIYYSQIVNDFQKGDIAEGYSVSREKKESFPLTVTSAQKNPTAFYLCASTLGRLGVYGYTFGSGTRLTVV.

The chain combines TRBV11-2 with TRBJ1-5; D call uncertain. Germline V CDR1 and CDR2: SGHAT, FQNNGV. V shed 1 base and J shed 2 bases, with 9 bases lying between them. This CDR3 is 15 amino acids long. CDR3 region: CASSLGGIGNQPQHF. CDR3 bases: TGTGCCAGCAGCTTAGGGGGTATTGGCAATCAGCCCCAGCATTTT. Using reference TRBV11-2 and TRBJ1-5 for the parts outside the CDR3, the full variable domain is EAGVAQSPRYKIIEKRQSVAFWCNPISGHATLYWYQQILGQGPKLLIQFQNNGVVDDSQLPKDRFSAERLKGVDSTLKIQPAKLEDSAVYLCASSLGGIGNQPQHFGDGTRLSIL.

The chain's CDR3 is CASSFGTGGANVLTF. DNA of the CDR3: TGTGCCAGCAGCTTCGGGACCGGTGGGGCCAACGTCCTGACTTTC. This rearrangement joins TRBV7-2 to TRBJ2-6, with D perhaps assigned TRBD1 or TRBD2 (5 bases each). The CDR3 runs to 15 residues. Germline loops: CDR1 SGHTA, CDR2 FQGNSA. The V end lost 3 bases, the J end lost 3 bases, and 9 bases lay between the germline ends.

The chain employs TRBV2 and TRBJ2-3; D possibly matches TRBD1 or TRBD2 (5 bases each). The CDR3 loop spans 16 amino acids. The V and J ends lost 6 bases and 4 bases respectively, with 20 bases between them. The germline V gene encodes CDR1 SNHLY and CDR2 FYNNEI. The CDR3 protein is CASRGSGASVPDTQYF. For the CDR3, the DNA is TGTGCCAGCAGAGGGTCCGGGGCTAGTGTCCCAGATACGCAGTATTTT.

In its sample, this clone was seen once. The gene calls are TRBV28 and TRBJ2-7, with D unclear. From germline, CDR1 is MDHEN and CDR2 SYDVKM. This CDR3 spans 14 amino acids. Trimming shortened V by 5 bases and J by 7 bases, and 18 bases separated the two germline ends. CDR3 protein: CASSDTLLEAEQYF. DNA for the CDR3: TGTGCCAGCAGTGACACATTGCTAGAAGCGGAGCAGTACTTC. Based on the CDR3 plus reference TRBV28 and TRBJ2-7, the full variable domain is DVKVTQSSRYLVKRTGEKVFLECVQDMDHENMFWYRQDPGLGLRLIYFSYDVKMKEKGDIPEGYSVSREKKERFSLILESASTNQTSMYLCASSDTLLEAEQYFGPGTRLTVT.